Below are 30 T cell receptor beta chains sequenced from a single sample in a study of T cells in Graves' hyperthyroidism and ophthalmopathy. The TCR beta CDR3 regions underwent amplification using RNA transcripts as the source. TCR CDR3 regions were first amplified by RT-PCR with HTBI primers. TCRdb used MiXCR to reprocess the multiplex PCR reads, holding one entry per CDR3 protein. The top ten hold 15% to 19% of the sample, which has about 350,000 distinct CDR3 sequences, 15% to 20% seen once. Material: blood. Receptors originate from a woman between 35 and 50 years old with Graves' ophthalmopathy.

This clonotype was seen ten or more times. The chain combines TRBV6-5 with TRBJ1-1; D gene unclear. With 5 bases removed from V and 1 base from J, the gap between germline ends came to 11 bases. CDR3 size: 14 residues. Per germline, CDR1 MNHEY and CDR2 SVGAGI. The CDR3 here is CASSPDGENTEAFF. CDR3 DNA sequence: TGTGCCAGCAGTCCGGACGGGGAGAACACTGAAGCTTTCTTT.

This chain uses TRBV6-1 with TRBJ2-7, with D possibly called TRBD1 or TRBD2 (5 bases each). V was clipped by 5 bases and J by 2 bases, with 10 bases between them. The CDR3 covers 13 residues. The germline V gene has CDR1 MNHNS and CDR2 SASEGT. This chain's CDR3 is CASSKGTPYEQYF. The DNA of the CDR3 is TGTGCCAGCAGTAAGGGGACGCCCTACGAGCAGTACTTC.

Many counts were recorded for this clonotype. The chain couples TRBV19 to TRBJ1-1, with D perhaps matching TRBD1 (5 bases). CDR1 is LNHDA and CDR2 is SQIVND in the germline V gene (reference sequence). V was cut by 9 bases and J by 0 bases, with 20 bases left in between. The CDR3 consists of 16 residues. This chain's CDR3 is CASKRSAGKLNTEAFF. CDR3 DNA sequence: TGTGCCAGCAAAAGATCCGCAGGGAAATTGAACACTGAAGCTTTCTTT.

This clonotype was counted at least ten times. In DNA form, the CDR3 reads TGTGCTAGTGGCCTGGGGGCGGGACAAAACGAAGCTTTCTTT. Translation gives CASGLGAGQNEAFF. V and J are TRBV12-5 and TRBJ1-1; a weak D match, TRBD1 (6 bases). There are 14 residues in the CDR3. CDR1 is LGHNT, CDR2 FRNRAP, per germline. Trimming shortened V by 6 bases and J by 8 bases, and 19 bases separated the two germline ends. Complete variable domain (other parts from reference TRBV12-5 and TRBJ1-1): DARVTQTPRHKVTEMGQEVTMRCQPILGHNTVFWYRQTMMQGLELLAYFRNRAPLDDSGMPKDRFSAEMPDATLATLKIQPSEPRDSAVYFCASGLGAGQNEAFFGQGTRLTVV.

This clonotype has at least ten counts. The CDR3 is CASSYLRQGGHEQYF. Written as DNA, the CDR3 is TGTGCCAGCAGTTACCTTAGACAGGGGGGTCACGAGCAGTACTTC. The chain carries TRBV6-5 and TRBJ2-7; 9 bases are a match to TRBD1. Germline V gives CDR1 MNHEY, CDR2 SVGAGI. With 2 bases clipped from V and 5 bases from J, the junction kept 7 bases outside the gene matches. The CDR3 is 15 residues long.

In its sample, this clonotype was seen many times. This chain connects TRBV12-3 or TRBV12-4 to TRBJ1-3, with D unclear. CDR3 size: 13 residues. V gave up 5 bases and J gave up 4 bases, with 9 bases separating them. The CDR3 is CASSHTTGNTIYF. The CDR3 coding sequence is TGTGCCAGCAGTCACACCACAGGAAACACCATATATTTT.

This clonotype was observed many times. The chain is built from TRBV28 and TRBJ1-1, with D uncertain. Germline V lookup: CDR1 MDHEN, CDR2 SYDVKM. Trimming shortened V by 3 bases and J by 0 bases, and 14 bases separated the two germline ends. The CDR3 is 16 amino acids. CDR3 in amino acids: CASSFTDRFMNTEAFF. The DNA for the CDR3 is TGTGCCAGCAGTTTCACGGACCGGTTCATGAACACTGAAGCTTTCTTT.

This clonotype has a count of ten or more. The genes are TRBV2 and TRBJ2-2; 12 bases are shared with TRBD1. The CDR3 is made up of 16 amino acids. V was pared by 6 bases and J by 6 bases, with 8 bases of the junction left unmatched. Germline V lookup: CDR1 SNHLY, CDR2 FYNNEI. The chain's CDR3 is CASRRPGQGAAGELFF. The CDR3 DNA reads TGTGCCAGCAGGAGACCGGGACAGGGGGCTGCCGGGGAGCTGTTTTTT.

The sample holds many counts of this clonotype. The rearrangement uses TRBV25-1 and TRBJ2-7, with D perhaps matching TRBD1 (6 bases). V dropped 5 bases and J dropped 3 bases, with 11 bases sitting between them. CDR3 length: 13 residues. Germline loops: CDR1 MGHDK, CDR2 SYGVNS. CDR3 amino acids: CASSPRDIYEQYF. The CDR3 DNA reads TGTGCCAGCAGTCCCCGGGACATCTACGAGCAGTACTTC.

This clonotype has ten or more counts. The rearrangement joins TRBV19 to TRBJ2-5; no firm D call. V was pared by 5 bases and J by 0 bases, with 10 bases between. The germline V gene encodes CDR1 LNHDA and CDR2 SQIVND (reference sequence). The CDR3 contains 14 residues. CDR3 nucleotide sequence: TGTGCCAGTAGTCGGCAGGACCACCAAGAGACCCAGTACTTC. It encodes CASSRQDHQETQYF.

The sample holds many counts of this clonotype. V gene TRBV6-1 combines with J gene TRBJ1-1; 8 bases align to TRBD1. The V segment lost 8 bases and the J segment 11 bases; nucleotides outside the gene matches: 13. The CDR3 runs 13 residues. Germline assignment: CDR1 MNHNS and CDR2 SASEGT. Written as DNA, the CDR3 is TGTGCCAGCTCGGGACAGGCTCTTTCATCGGCTTTCTTT. Protein sequence: CASSGQALSSAFF.

This clonotype came up many times. The chain carries TRBV6-2 or TRBV6-3 and TRBJ2-7, with 13 bases fitting TRBD2. Germline CDR1 and CDR2: MNHEY and SVGEGT. Trimming cost V 0 bases and J 5 bases; bases outside gene matches: 13. The CDR3 is made up of 19 amino acids. The CDR3, as DNA: TGTGCCAGCAGTTACTCGATAGCGACTAGCGGGAGGTCCCAAGACGAGCAGTACTTC. Translated: CASSYSIATSGRSQDEQYF.

This clonotype occurred many times. Mismatch with germline at one junction end may stem from a read error. The chain joins TRBV24-1 to TRBJ2-2, with D possibly being TRBD1 (5 bases). The germline V gene has CDR1 KGHDR and CDR2 SFDVKD. The CDR3 has 11 amino acids. The CDR3 DNA sequence: TGTGCTACCAGGGCCGCCGGGGAGCTGTTTTTT. Translation: CATRAAGELFF.

V usage is TRBV12-3 or TRBV12-4 and J usage is TRBJ1-2; 8 bases agree with TRBD1. CDR3 length: 12 amino acids. With V trimmed by 6 bases and J by 9 bases, 6 bases remained unmatched. The CDR3 DNA follows: TGTGCCAGCAGCAGGACAGGGATTCGCTACACCTTC. Its protein product is CASSRTGIRYTF.

The chain uses TRBV12-3 or TRBV12-4 and TRBJ1-3, with D maybe TRBD1 (5 bases). The V end was cut by 10 bases, the J end by 6 bases, with 19 bases between. CDR3 length equals 14 residues. The CDR3, as DNA: TGTGCCATCCCTTCGGGGCAGGGTGAAAACACCATATATTTT. Its protein is CAIPSGQGENTIYF.

This clonotype appeared many times. This chain links TRBV6-5 with TRBJ2-7, with 7 bases that match TRBD1. CDR1 is MNHEY, CDR2 SVGAGI, per germline. J lost 5 bases, V lost 2 bases, and 9 bases had no gene match. This CDR3 region has 15 residues. This CDR3 is CASSYLKTGNHEQYF. As DNA, the CDR3 is TGTGCCAGCAGTTACCTAAAGACAGGGAACCACGAGCAGTACTTC.

This clonotype was observed at least ten times. In DNA form, the CDR3 reads TGTGCTAGTGGTTCCCCGGGACAGAACTATGGCTACACCTTC. The encoded protein is CASGSPGQNYGYTF. The chain is built from TRBV12-5 and TRBJ1-2; 7 bases are a match to TRBD1. The CDR3 consists of 14 residues. Germline V lookup: CDR1 LGHNT, CDR2 FRNRAP. V trimming: 4 bases; J trimming: 2 bases; junction bases outside the gene matches: 4. The full variable domain, completed using reference TRBV12-5 and TRBJ1-2, is DARVTQTPRHKVTEMGQEVTMRCQPILGHNTVFWYRQTMMQGLELLAYFRNRAPLDDSGMPKDRFSAEMPDATLATLKIQPSEPRDSAVYFCASGSPGQNYGYTFGSGTRLTVV.

CDR3 nucleotides: TGCAGTGCTAAGGGAACAGGGAGGGGTGAAGCTTTCTTT. Translated: CSAKGTGRGEAFF. The chain carries TRBV20-1 and TRBJ1-1; D might be TRBD1 (6 bases). With 4 bases removed from V and 7 bases from J, the gap between germline ends came to 16 bases. The CDR3 sequence is 13 residues long. Looked up from germline, CDR1 is DFQATT and CDR2 is SNEGSKA (reference sequence).

This clonotype came up many times. The V call is TRBV12-3 or TRBV12-4, the J call TRBJ2-7; 11 bases agree with TRBD2. CDR3 size: 14 residues. Germline trimming cut 7 bases from V and 6 bases from J; bases unmatched to any gene: 8. CDR3 in DNA: TGTGCCAGCAAGACTAGCGGGACATCAGGCGAGCAGTACTTC. Protein: CASKTSGTSGEQYF.

This clonotype was seen a handful of times. The V call is TRBV5-8, the J call TRBJ1-1; the D is unclear. V gave up 4 bases and J gave up 3 bases, with 13 bases separating them. This CDR3 has 14 residues. Germline CDR1 is SGHTS and CDR2 is YDEGEE. The CDR3 here is CASSTEMGYTEAFF. DNA for the CDR3: TGTGCCAGCAGCACGGAGATGGGGTACACTGAAGCTTTCTTT.

In its sample, this clonotype was seen many times. The chain recombines TRBV11-2 with TRBJ1-2; perhaps TRBD1 as D (5 bases). Germline CDR1 SGHAT, CDR2 FQNNGV. CDR3 length equals 14 residues. V lost 4 bases and J 5 bases, leaving 14 bases between the germline ends. The CDR3 DNA is TGTGCCAGCAGCTCCCGTGCAGGGTCGTATGGCTACACCTTC. Amino acid sequence: CASSSRAGSYGYTF.

This clonotype came up many times. This CDR3 is CASSDLGGARSYEQYF. CDR3 DNA: TGTGCCAGCAGTGATTTGGGGGGGGCCAGGTCCTACGAGCAGTACTTC. This chain connects TRBV25-1 to TRBJ2-7; TRBD2 is a possible D gene (7 bases). CDR1 and CDR2 from the germline V gene are MGHDK and SYGVNS. V was pared by 3 bases and J by 1 base, with 16 bases between. The CDR3 loop spans 16 amino acids.

There are many counts of this clonotype. The chain carries TRBV12-3 or TRBV12-4 and TRBJ2-7, with 7 positions matching TRBD1. V was pared by 5 bases and J by 3 bases, with 7 bases of the junction left unmatched. The CDR3 has 14 amino acids. CDR3 DNA sequence: TGTGCCAGCAGTCCCCGGACAGGCCACTACGAGCAGTACTTC. This translates into CASSPRTGHYEQYF.

This clonotype was seen many times. The chain uses TRBV15 and TRBJ1-1, with TRBD1 as a possible D gene (5 bases). The CDR3 length is 14 residues. V lost 0 bases, J lost 4 bases, and 9 bases lay in between. CDR1 is LNHNV, CDR2 YYDKDF, per germline (reference sequence). DNA of the CDR3: TGTGCCACCAGCAGAGATGCAGGGATCACTGAAGCTTTCTTT. This sequence encodes CATSRDAGITEAFF.

The rearrangement links TRBV6-1 to TRBJ1-1; D is perhaps TRBD1 (5 bases). Germline-derived CDR1 and CDR2 are MNHNS and SASEGT. This CDR3 is built from 14 residues. Deletions cut 6 bases from V and 2 bases from J, with 13 bases between. The CDR3 bases are TGTGCCAGCAGAGATATCGGGGCTAACACTGAAGCTTTCTTT. It encodes CASRDIGANTEAFF.

This clonotype came up once. The chain carries TRBV6-9 and TRBJ1-1; tentative D call: TRBD1 (5 bases). V was clipped by 3 bases and J by 2 bases, with 28 bases between them. The CDR3 has 20 residues. Germline assignment: CDR1 MNHGY and CDR2 SVAAGI. CDR3 in amino acids: CASSYPPKGQALRSNTEAFF. The CDR3 DNA reads TGTGCCAGCAGTTACCCCCCCAAGGGGCAGGCCCTCCGATCTAACACTGAAGCTTTCTTT.

This clonotype was recorded at least ten times. The J gene is TRBJ2-1, the V gene TRBV12-3 or TRBV12-4; D is perhaps TRBD2 (6 bases). This CDR3 spans 12 amino acids. V shed 5 bases and J shed 9 bases, with 11 bases lying between them. CDR3 sequence (DNA): TGTGCCAGCAGTGCCCGGGAGAGTGAGCAGTTCTTC. Residues: CASSARESEQFF.

The CDR3 nucleotides read TGTGCCAGCAGTTGGGGTGGTGTAGGGGGCTCCTACGAGCAGTACTTC. It translates to CASSWGGVGGSYEQYF. V and J are TRBV27 and TRBJ2-7, with D maybe TRBD1 (6 bases). Looked up from germline, CDR1 is MNHEY and CDR2 is SMNVEV (reference sequence). V dropped 4 bases and J dropped 0 bases, with 16 bases sitting between them. The CDR3 has 16 amino acids.

The sample holds many counts of this clonotype. The chain links TRBV6-2 or TRBV6-3 to TRBJ2-7; the D is unclear. The germline gives CDR1 MNHEY, CDR2 SVGEGT. The CDR3 is 12 amino acids. Trimming took 7 bases from V and 3 from J, leaving 10 bases between them. CDR3 in amino acids: CASKDASYEQYF. The CDR3 nucleotides are TGTGCCAGCAAGGACGCCAGCTACGAGCAGTACTTC.

This clonotype was counted a few times. The CDR3: CASSEEGYSNQPQHF. The CDR3 bases are TGTGCCAGCAGTGAGGAGGGCTATAGCAATCAGCCCCAGCATTTT. The chain has TRBV27 and TRBJ1-5; D gene unclear. CDR1 and CDR2 from the germline V gene are MNHEY and SMNVEV (reference sequence). This CDR3 is built from 15 residues. V lost 5 bases, J lost 0 bases, and 11 bases lay in between.